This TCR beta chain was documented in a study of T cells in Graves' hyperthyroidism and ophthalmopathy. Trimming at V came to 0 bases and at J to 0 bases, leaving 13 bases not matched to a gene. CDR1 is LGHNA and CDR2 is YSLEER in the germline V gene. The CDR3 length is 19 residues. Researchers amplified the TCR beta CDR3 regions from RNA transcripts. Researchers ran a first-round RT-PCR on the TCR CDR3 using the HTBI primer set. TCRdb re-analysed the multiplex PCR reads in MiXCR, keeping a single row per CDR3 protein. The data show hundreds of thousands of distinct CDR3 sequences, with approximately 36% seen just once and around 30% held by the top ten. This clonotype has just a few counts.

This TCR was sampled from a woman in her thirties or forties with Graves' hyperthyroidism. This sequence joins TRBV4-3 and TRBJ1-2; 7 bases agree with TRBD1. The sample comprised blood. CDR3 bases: TGCGCCAGCAGCCAAGATCTGTCCCCAGGGGGTTTCACTAACTATGGCTACACCTTC. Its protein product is CASSQDLSPGGFTNYGYTF.